A single sample gave rise to the 4 T cell receptor beta chains below, sequenced in a study of T cell responses to AZD1222 COVID-19 vaccine (dated by TCRdb to the early 2020s). The time point label, read with the paper, signifies: baseline before first vaccination. Libraries were constructed by the immunoSEQ multiplex PCR assay. TCRdb re-hosts the immuneACCESS table, in-frame sequences only. Its copies lack some clones; in the studies checked, an unresolved V gene accounts for under half of them, and the cause for the rest is not known. A total of about 110,000 clones appear in this sample, around 94% of them only once. The ten largest clones capture approximately 2.2% of the sample. This specimen was peripheral blood, taken on day 0 of AZD1222 vaccination. All receptors come from an adult in good health.

The chain is built from TRBV4-1 and TRBJ2-1; D might be TRBD2 (6 bases). This CDR3 contains 16 residues. CDR1 is MGHRA and CDR2 is YSYEKL in the germline V gene. The V gene lost 4 bases and the J gene lost 5 bases, with 18 bases spanning the gap. This CDR3 reads CASSPPSGVRDNEQFF. The CDR3 DNA sequence: TGCGCCAGCAGCCCCCCCTCGGGGGTGAGAGACAATGAGCAGTTCTTC.

The chain employs TRBV5-1 and TRBJ2-3, with 9 nucleotides matching TRBD1. V was pared by 4 bases and J by 4 bases, with 4 bases of the junction left unmatched. Germline V CDR1 and CDR2: SGHRS, YFSETQ. The CDR3 extends over 14 amino acids. The CDR3 coding sequence is TGCGCCAGCAGCCCGGGACAGGGAGCAGATACGCAGTATTTT. Protein product: CASSPGQGADTQYF.

The chain joins TRBV4-1 to TRBJ2-1; 11 bases are shared with TRBD2. Trimming removed 5 bases from V and 2 bases from J; junction bases left unmatched: 11. Per the germline V gene, CDR1 is MGHRA and CDR2 is YSYEKL. CDR3 length equals 18 residues. The CDR3 protein is CASSREELAGGPYNEQFF. The CDR3 DNA is TGCGCCAGCAGCAGGGAGGAGCTAGCGGGGGGCCCCTACAATGAGCAGTTCTTC.

The chain uses TRBV18 and TRBJ1-6; D uncertain. The CDR3 is 12 amino acids. CDR1 is KGHSH, CDR2 LQKENI, per germline. The V gene lost 3 bases and the J gene lost 7 bases, with 4 bases spanning the gap. CDR3 loop: CASSPSNSPLHF. CDR3 DNA: TGTGCCAGCTCACCTAGCAATTCACCCCTCCACTTT.